The 19 T cell receptor beta chains given below trace back to one sample, sequenced in a study of neoadjuvant anti-PD-1 for oral cavity cancer (dated by TCRdb to the early 2020s). Interpreted using the paper, the time point label stands for: before neoadjuvant nivolumab. Libraries were built with the immunoSEQ multiplex PCR assay. Not all clones reach the TCRdb copy of this immuneACCESS table, which keeps in-frame sequences only. Checked studies attribute under half of the gap to unresolved V genes and leave the rest unexplained. In this sample the table shows roughly 60,000 clones, around four fifths of which occur a single time. About 2.5% of the sample lies in the top ten. This specimen consisted of PBMCs, obtained before nivolumab (anti-PD-1) treatment. All receptors derive from a person aged 35 to 85 with oral cavity squamous cell carcinoma.

This rearrangement joins TRBV12-5 to TRBJ1-1; TRBD1 might be the D (5 bases). Looked up from germline, CDR1 is LGHNT and CDR2 is FRNRAP. CDR3 length: 16 residues. Trimming pared 4 bases from V and 0 bases from J, leaving 15 bases between. This CDR3 reads CASGSPPGHMNTEAFF. The CDR3 nucleotides are TGTGCTAGTGGTTCACCGCCCGGACACATGAACACTGAAGCTTTCTTT. The full variable domain, its missing parts supplied by reference TRBV12-5 and TRBJ1-1, is DARVTQTPRHKVTEMGQEVTMRCQPILGHNTVFWYRQTMMQGLELLAYFRNRAPLDDSGMPKDRFSAEMPDATLATLKIQPSEPRDSAVYFCASGSPPGHMNTEAFFGQGTRLTVV.

The gene calls are TRBV29-1 and TRBJ1-1, with D possibly being TRBD1 (5 bases). Trimming shortened V by 3 bases and J by 3 bases, and 11 bases separated the two germline ends. Germline assignment: CDR1 SQVTM and CDR2 ANQGSEA. The CDR3 consists of 13 residues. The CDR3 loop is CSVDQGLDTEAFF. The DNA of the CDR3 is TGCAGCGTTGATCAGGGTCTTGACACTGAAGCTTTCTTT.

The sample holds one count of this clone. CDR3: CASSLRAGPGGTQYF. CDR3 DNA sequence: TGTGCCAGCAGCTTACGCGCGGGGCCCGGAGGGACCCAGTACTTC. The rearrangement uses TRBV7-2 and TRBJ2-5; tentatively, D is TRBD2 (6 bases). The ends were cut back, 2 bases at V and 7 bases at J, with 17 bases in the middle. Germline-derived CDR1 and CDR2 are SGHTA and FQGNSA. There are 15 residues in the CDR3.

This chain joins TRBV30 and TRBJ1-6; no definite D call. Germline CDR1 and CDR2: GTSNPN and SVGIG (reference sequence). V was clipped by 5 bases and J by 7 bases, with 15 bases between them. CDR3 size: 14 residues. The CDR3: CAWWRNSLNSPLHF. The CDR3, as DNA: TGTGCCTGGTGGCGGAACAGTTTAAATTCACCCCTCCACTTT.

This chain links TRBV6-1 with TRBJ1-1, with no clear D. Germline V gives CDR1 MNHNS, CDR2 SASEGT. CDR3 size: 13 residues. V was cut by 6 bases and J by 6 bases, with 14 bases left in between. The CDR3 reads CASRQDGRAEAFF. For the CDR3, the DNA is TGTGCCAGCAGGCAGGACGGGAGGGCTGAAGCTTTCTTT.

The chain joins TRBV10-2 to TRBJ2-1; TRBD2 aligns across 9 bases. The length of the CDR3 is 16 residues. Germline CDR1 and CDR2: WSHSY and SAAADI. Unmatched junction bases numbered 14, after V lost 7 bases and J lost 7 bases. For the CDR3, the DNA is TGCGCCAGCAAAAAGAAGGGAGCGGGGGGAAAGAATGAGCAGTTCTTC. This codes for CASKKKGAGGKNEQFF.

This sequence joins TRBV5-5 and TRBJ1-1, with 7 positions matching TRBD1. Germline CDR1 and CDR2: SGHKS and YYEKEE (reference sequence). The CDR3 has 15 residues. Trimming removed 1 base from V and 0 bases from J; junction bases left unmatched: 3. The CDR3 protein is CASSLFQGVNTEAFF. For the CDR3, the DNA is TGTGCCAGCAGCTTGTTTCAGGGGGTGAACACTGAAGCTTTCTTT.

V and J are TRBV7-2 and TRBJ1-2, with 7 bases fitting TRBD1. CDR1 is SGHTA and CDR2 is FQGNSA in the germline V gene. Unmatched junction bases numbered 6, after V lost 5 bases and J lost 0 bases. The CDR3 runs to 15 residues. The CDR3 bases are TGTGCCAGCAGCGGGCGGACAGGAACTAACTATGGCTACACCTTC. This codes for CASSGRTGTNYGYTF. The full variable domain, rest sourced from reference TRBV7-2 and TRBJ1-2, is GAGVSQSPSNKVTEKGKDVELRCDPISGHTALYWYRQSLGQGLEFLIYFQGNSAPDKSGLPSDRFSAERTGGSVSTLTIQRTQQEDSAVYLCASSGRTGTNYGYTFGSGTRLTVV.

This chain joins TRBV2 and TRBJ1-5, with D unclear. Germline V gene lookup returns CDR1 SNHLY and CDR2 FYNNEI. Trimming took 5 bases from V and 1 from J, leaving 6 bases between them. The length of the CDR3 is 13 residues. This chain's CDR3 is CASSPESNQPQHF. The CDR3 coding sequence is TGTGCCAGCAGTCCGGAAAGCAATCAGCCCCAGCATTTT.

This clone was observed a single time. The V call is TRBV29-1, the J call TRBJ2-1, with 13 bases that match TRBD2. V lost 0 bases to trimming and J lost 8 bases; unmatched junction nucleotides: 4. The CDR3 has 15 amino acids. Germline V CDR1 and CDR2: SQVTM, ANQGSEA. This chain's CDR3 is CSVEEMGLAGYEQFF. CDR3 nucleotides: TGCAGCGTTGAAGAAATGGGACTAGCGGGGTATGAGCAGTTCTTC.

The V call is TRBV7-2, the J call TRBJ1-1, with TRBD1 matching over 7 bases. Unmatched junction bases numbered 6, after V lost 3 bases and J lost 5 bases. The CDR3 runs 14 residues. Germline CDR1 is SGHTA and CDR2 is FQGNSA. CDR3 nucleotides: TGTGCCAGCAGCTTGTTCCAGGGGGGGACTGAAGCTTTCTTT. Protein: CASSLFQGGTEAFF.

This clone has only a few counts. This chain uses TRBV5-6 with TRBJ2-7; D remains unclear. Germline V gene lookup returns CDR1 SGHDT and CDR2 YYEEEE. Trimming pared 4 bases from V and 7 bases from J, leaving 9 bases between. The length of the CDR3 is 11 residues. CDR3 DNA: TGTGCCAGCAGCCGCCGGGTAGAGCAGTACTTC. Protein product: CASSRRVEQYF.

The CDR3 DNA follows: TGTGCCAGTAGCGGCGAGAGGGGAGTAGCTAACTATGGCTACACCTTC. It translates to CASSGERGVANYGYTF. The genes are TRBV19 and TRBJ1-2; D possibly corresponds to TRBD1 (5 bases). V dropped 6 bases and J dropped 0 bases, with 17 bases sitting between them. The CDR3 loop spans 16 amino acids. Germline V gene lookup returns CDR1 LNHDA and CDR2 SQIVND (reference sequence).

This clone was recorded once. In DNA form, the CDR3 reads TGCGCCAGCAGCTTCACTCCGGGGGACCAGAACTATGGCTACACCTTC. Its translation: CASSFTPGDQNYGYTF. The chain combines TRBV5-1 with TRBJ1-2, with D perhaps TRBD1 (5 bases). Germline values: CDR1 SGHRS, CDR2 YFSETQ. The V and J ends lost 2 bases and 2 bases respectively, with 16 bases between them. This CDR3 spans 16 amino acids.

The chain joins TRBV27 to TRBJ2-5, with 8 bases that match TRBD1. After removal of 5 bases from V and 4 bases from J, the junction contained 18 bases not matched to a gene. Looked up from germline, CDR1 is MNHEY and CDR2 is SMNVEV (reference sequence). This CDR3 contains 18 residues. CDR3 DNA sequence: TGTGCCAGCAGTAAAAAGGCAGGGGGCGCGATATTAAGAGAGACCCAGTACTTC. Its translation is CASSKKAGGAILRETQYF.

A single count supports this clone. The V and J genes are TRBV5-4 and TRBJ1-2; possibly TRBD1 for D (6 bases). Looked up from germline, CDR1 is SGHNT and CDR2 is YYREEE (reference sequence). V was shortened by 0 bases and J by 8 bases, with 11 bases between the two germline ends. The CDR3 extends over 13 amino acids. The CDR3 DNA is TGTGCCAGCAGCTTGGACAGGGACGACGGCTACACCTTC. It is translated as CASSLDRDDGYTF. Full variable domain (remainder filled in from reference TRBV5-4 and TRBJ1-2): ETGVTQSPTHLIKTRGQQVTLRCSSQSGHNTVSWYQQALGQGPQFIFQYYREEENGRGNFPPRFSGLQFPNYSSELNVNALELDDSALYLCASSLDRDDGYTFGSGTRLTVV.

The V call is TRBV5-5, the J call TRBJ2-1, with TRBD1 matching over 8 bases. Trimming removed 0 bases from V and 1 base from J; junction bases left unmatched: 0. The germline V gene encodes CDR1 SGHKS and CDR2 YYEKEE (reference sequence). This CDR3 region has 15 residues. CDR3 protein: CASSLGTGSYNEQFF. CDR3 coding DNA: TGTGCCAGCAGCTTGGGGACAGGGTCCTACAATGAGCAGTTCTTC.

Regarding this clone: A read error may account for a junction end that differs from germline. The chain employs TRBV20-1 and TRBJ1-2; tentatively, D is TRBD1 (6 bases). Germline assignment: CDR1 DFQATT and CDR2 SNEGSKA (reference sequence). CDR3 length: 11 amino acids. The CDR3 reads CSASNLQGTSF. For the CDR3, the DNA is TGCAGTGCTAGTAACTTGCAGGGGACTTCTTTC.

The chain links TRBV18 to TRBJ1-5; 9 positions match TRBD1. The CDR3 covers 14 residues. Germline loops: CDR1 KGHSH, CDR2 LQKENI. Trimming took 3 bases from V and 11 from J; bases not matched to a gene: 8. CDR3 amino acids: CASSPPGQGGSQHF. DNA for the CDR3: TGTGCCAGCTCACCCCCGGGACAGGGAGGTTCCCAGCATTTT.